The present T cell receptor (beta chain) was sequenced within a study of OX40 agonist ivuxolimab in advanced cancers. Study in general: The dose-escalation cohort was over 65% male, with a mean age of approximately 62 years, ranging roughly 20 to 90. Partial responses were recorded for three patients, including one with hepatocellular carcinoma and two with cutaneous melanoma.

Patients were ruled out by autoimmune disease history or systemic immunosuppression. Sequencing used immunoSEQ multiplex PCR; TCRdb keeps in-frame clones, though not all of them. The table records 40,000 to 60,000 clones, roughly nine tenths of them present only once. The sample here was CD4+ or CD8+ T cells sorted from blood, taken in a trial of the OX40 agonist ivuxolimab. The sequence came from an adult with an advanced solid tumor such as melanoma, head and neck, liver or kidney cancer.

The CDR3 DNA follows: TGTGCCTGGAGCATCAGGGCAACAGGGACATTCGGGGAGCTGTTTTTT. Translated: CAWSIRATGTFGELFF. The chain carries TRBV30 and TRBJ2-2; possible D gene TRBD1, 6 bases. Germline CDR1 reads GTSNPN; CDR2 reads SVGIG (reference sequence). V shed 3 bases and J shed 7 bases, with 21 bases lying between them. This CDR3 region has 16 residues.